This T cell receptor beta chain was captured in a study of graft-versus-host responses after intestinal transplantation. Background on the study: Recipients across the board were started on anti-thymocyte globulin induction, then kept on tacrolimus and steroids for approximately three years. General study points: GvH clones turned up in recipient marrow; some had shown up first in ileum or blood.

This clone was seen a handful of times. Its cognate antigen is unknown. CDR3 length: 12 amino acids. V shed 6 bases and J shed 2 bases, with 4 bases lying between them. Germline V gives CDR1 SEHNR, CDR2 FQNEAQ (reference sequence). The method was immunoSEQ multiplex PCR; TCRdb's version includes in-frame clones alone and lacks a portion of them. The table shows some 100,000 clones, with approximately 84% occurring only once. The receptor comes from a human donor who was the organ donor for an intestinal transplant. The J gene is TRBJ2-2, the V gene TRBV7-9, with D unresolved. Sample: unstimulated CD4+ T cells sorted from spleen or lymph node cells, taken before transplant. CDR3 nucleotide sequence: TGTGCCAGCAGGGCTAACACCGGGGAGCTGTTTTTT. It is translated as CASRANTGELFF.